This is a list of T cell receptor beta chains from one sample in a study of CD8 T cells in Susac syndrome. TCRdb fed the immunoSEQ multiplex PCR reads into MiXCR, producing one record per CDR3 protein. The sample records over 300,000 distinct CDR3 sequences, 92% being singletons. What was sequenced was CD4+ T cells from PBMCs. These receptors all come from a human donor with multiple sclerosis. Each CDR3 is given with its conserved first and last residue. D genes are given only for firm matches. The size field is filled for only some rows; it gives once, few, many or a size class.

TRBV20-1	-	-	TRBJ2-4	TGCAGTGCTAGGGACGGGCTTGGTGGCAAAAACATTCAGTACTTC	CSARDGLGGKNIQYF
TRBV30	-	TRBD1	TRBJ1-1	TGTGCCTTATCCGCCGGGACAGGGACTGAAGCTTTCTTT	CALSAGTGTEAFF
TRBV11-2	-	TRBD2	TRBJ2-1	TGTGCCAGCAGCTTAGACGGGACTAGCTGGTTCCCGAATGAGCAGTTCTTC	CASSLDGTSWFPNEQFF
TRBV5-6	once	-	TRBJ1-2	TGTGCCAGCAGCTTGGCGTGGGCAGACTATGGCTACACCTTC	CASSLAWADYGYTF
TRBV7-9	-	-	TRBJ2-1	TGTGCCAGCAGCTTGGAGATAACCTACAATGAGCAGTTCTTC	CASSLEITYNEQFF
TRBV19	-	TRBD1	TRBJ1-4	TGTGCCAGTATGGGGACAGGGCGGGAAAAACTGTTTTTT	CASMGTGREKLFF
TRBV21-1	-	-	TRBJ1-1	TGTGCCCCAAGGATTATAATGGCCGGATGGAACACTGAAGCTTTCTTT	CAPRIIMAGWNTEAFF
TRBV27	-	-	TRBJ2-2	TGTGCCAGCGGATCCGCTCGGGGGAGGACCGGGGAGCTGTTTTTT	CASGSARGRTGELFF
TRBV20-1	once	-	TRBJ2-3	TGCAGTGCTAGTTTCGGAAGAGGTACAGATACGCAGTATTTT	CSASFGRGTDTQYF
TRBV2	-	-	TRBJ2-5	TGTGCCAGCAGTGAACAGGGTTGGAAAGAGACCCAGTACTTC	CASSEQGWKETQYF
TRBV2	once	TRBD1	TRBJ1-2	TGTGCCAGCAGTCATCCCCGTGACAGGGGTGACTATGGCTACACCTTC	CASSHPRDRGDYGYTF
TRBV30	-	-	TRBJ1-2	TGTGCCTGGAGTGTCTCGGTTAACTATGGCTACACCTTC	CAWSVSVNYGYTF
TRBV5-1	-	TRBD2	TRBJ2-3	TGCGCCAGCAAGAGCGGGGGGGCCGAAGATACGCAGTATTTT	CASKSGGAEDTQYF
TRBV4-2	-	-	TRBJ2-5	TGTGCCAGCAGCCAAGAAATGGCCCCGCCGGGTGAGACCCAGTACTTC	CASSQEMAPPGETQYF
TRBV11-3	-	-	TRBJ1-2	TGTGCCAGCAGCTTACGGGCAGGTACTAACTATGGCTACACCTTC	CASSLRAGTNYGYTF
TRBV29-1	once	TRBD2	TRBJ2-5	TGCAGCGTTGACGGACTAGCGGGGAGGGAGACCCAGTACTTC	CSVDGLAGRETQYF
TRBV30	-	-	TRBJ1-2	TGTGCCTGGAGTGGGACCTCAGGGCCCTATGGCTACACCTTC	CAWSGTSGPYGYTF
TRBV2	-	-	TRBJ2-6	TGTGCCAGCACCCTCGTCCAGTCTGGGGCCAACGTCCTGACTTTC	CASTLVQSGANVLTF
TRBV5-1	-	-	TRBJ2-5	TGCGCCAGCAGCGGGGGCGCGGAGACCCAGTACTTC	CASSGGAETQYF
TRBV29-1	-	-	TRBJ1-5	TGCAGCGTTGAAAGCAACCAGGGCGAGACCCAGCATTTT	CSVESNQGETQHF
TRBV14	-	-	TRBJ2-2	TGTGCCAGCAGCCCGACACTTACCGCCACCGGGGAGCTGTTTTTT	CASSPTLTATGELFF
TRBV15	-	-	TRBJ1-2	TGTGCCACCAGCAGAGATGGCAAGAGGGCTAACTATGGCTACACCTTC	CATSRDGKRANYGYTF
TRBV20-1	-	TRBD2	TRBJ2-7	TGCAGCGTCTTAGAGGGAGGGTTGTGGGAGCAGTACTTC	CSVLEGGLWEQYF
TRBV7-2	-	-	TRBJ2-2	TGTGCCAGCAGCTTAGCGAGTGGGATGCCCACCGGGGAGCTGTTTTTT	CASSLASGMPTGELFF
TRBV6-1	-	TRBD2	TRBJ2-1	TGTGCCAGCAGTGGGGGGGGTACCGGTACAAATGAGCAGTTCTTC	CASSGGGTGTNEQFF
TRBV12-3/TRBV12-4	-	TRBD1	TRBJ1-1	TGTGCCAGCAGTGCCTTGGGACAGGGGGCGACTGAAGCTTTCTTT	CASSALGQGATEAFF
TRBV6-1	-	-	TRBJ1-2	TGTGCCAGCAGTGAACAGGGGCAGGGCTACACCTTC	CASSEQGQGYTF
TRBV7-9	-	-	TRBJ2-1	TGTGCCAGCAGCTTAATCCCCGAGGGGGAGCAGTTCTTC	CASSLIPEGEQFF
TRBV7-9	-	-	TRBJ1-1	TGTGCCAGCAGCACCTCAGCGAACACTGAAGCTTTCTTT	CASSTSANTEAFF
TRBV7-8	-	-	TRBJ1-3	TGTGCCAGCAGCTTAGTTTCCGGGGGGACTGGAAACACCATATATTTT	CASSLVSGGTGNTIYF
TRBV18	-	-	TRBJ1-2	TGTGCCAGCTCACCGTCGGACAGCCGGGGTCACACCTTC	CASSPSDSRGHTF
TRBV30	once	-	TRBJ2-3	TGTGCCTGGAGTTACCGCCCGGGTACGCAGTATTTT	CAWSYRPGTQYF
TRBV6-2/TRBV6-3	once	-	TRBJ2-7	TGTGCCAGCACCCCATCGGGGGCGTCTAAACCGTACGAGCAGTACTTC	CASTPSGASKPYEQYF
TRBV20-1	-	-	TRBJ1-1	TGCAGTGCTAGAAAGGGGGGACCGAACACTGAAGCTTTCTTT	CSARKGGPNTEAFF
TRBV5-4	-	-	TRBJ1-4	TGTGCCAGCAGCTTGGCCGGGGTGGAAGAAAAACTGTTTTTT	CASSLAGVEEKLFF
TRBV20-1	-	TRBD2	TRBJ2-1	TGCAGTGCTAGCGCCAGCGGGAGCTCCTACAATGAGCAGTTCTTC	CSASASGSSYNEQFF
TRBV11-2	few	-	TRBJ2-7	TGTGCCAGCAGCTCCCGACGCAACGAGCAGTACTTC	CASSSRRNEQYF
TRBV18	-	-	TRBJ1-1	TGTGCCAGCTCACCACGGCTGGATGAAGCTTTCTTT	CASSPRLDEAFF
TRBV6-2/TRBV6-3	-	-	TRBJ1-5	TGTGCCAGCAGTTACACGACAGCCAAACAGCCCCAGCATTTT	CASSYTTAKQPQHF
TRBV12-3/TRBV12-4	few	TRBD1	TRBJ1-1	TGTGCCAGCAGCCAGGGGGGGACTGAAGCTTTCTTT	CASSQGGTEAFF
TRBV12-3/TRBV12-4	-	-	TRBJ1-6	TGTGCCAGCAGTTTAGTCTACAAGAATTCACCCCTCCACTTT	CASSLVYKNSPLHF
TRBV7-9	-	-	TRBJ2-3	TGTGCCAGCAGCTTACAAGCTAACGTCCCCACAGATACGCAGTATTTT	CASSLQANVPTDTQYF